This TCR beta chain was obtained from a study of identical twins. Study conclusions and caveats: Abundant beta clonotypes from cord blood had fewer insertions, unlike memory repertoires, which showed none. It was cross-sectional statistical analysis, not following the same donors, that the conclusions relied on. Possibly, invariant MAIT and iNKT cells partly confounded zero-insertion analyses.

Donors were all healthy Caucasians. The CDR3 is 17 amino acids. Trimming took 3 bases from V and 0 from J; bases not matched to a gene: 6. This clonotype was observed at least ten times. Its antigen is currently unknown. TCRdb processed the 5' RACE reads anew with MiXCR; each CDR3 protein has one entry. Of roughly 290,000 distinct CDR3 sequences in the sample, just under 9.5% were seen once. These data were also reused for a study on yellow fever vaccine responses in identical twins.

The chain joins TRBV12-3 or TRBV12-4 to TRBJ2-1; 9 bases match TRBD2. The clonotype was recovered from a young woman in good health. Input material: CD8+ T cells sorted from blood. CDR3 loop: CASSFGLAGSSYNEQFF. The CDR3 coding sequence is TGTGCCAGCAGTTTCGGGCTAGCGGGGAGCTCCTACAATGAGCAGTTCTTC.